The source of this T cell receptor beta chain is a study of control samples from healthy donors and cancer patients (dated by TCRdb to about 2020). Worth noting for this clone: Its binding antigen is unknown.

CDR1 and CDR2 are read off the germline V gene as KGHDR and SFDVKD. The CDR3, cysteine through phenylalanine, is 16 amino acids long. Only CDR3 DNA is held: 48 bases, read in frame from base 1. Trimming takes 2 bases off V and 6 bases off J; junction bases not matched to a gene: 6. The library came from the immunoSEQ multiplex PCR assay. Entries here come from immuneACCESS through TCRdb and include only in-frame sequences with V and J called. Some clones fail to appear in such tables; in the studies checked, an unresolved V gene covers under half of the shortfall, and the cause of the remainder is unknown. The record for this sample contains approximately 190,000 clones. The ten top clones hold roughly 2% of the sample.

This clonotype originated in a woman aged 25 to 39 in good health. The chain uses TRBV24-1 and TRBJ2-1, with TRBD1 identical over 10 junction bases. The source material was blood. The CDR3 corresponds to CATSDWTGTGVNEQFF. Read as DNA, the sequence is TGTGCCACCAGTGATTGGACCGGGACAGGGGTCAATGAGCAGTTCTTC.